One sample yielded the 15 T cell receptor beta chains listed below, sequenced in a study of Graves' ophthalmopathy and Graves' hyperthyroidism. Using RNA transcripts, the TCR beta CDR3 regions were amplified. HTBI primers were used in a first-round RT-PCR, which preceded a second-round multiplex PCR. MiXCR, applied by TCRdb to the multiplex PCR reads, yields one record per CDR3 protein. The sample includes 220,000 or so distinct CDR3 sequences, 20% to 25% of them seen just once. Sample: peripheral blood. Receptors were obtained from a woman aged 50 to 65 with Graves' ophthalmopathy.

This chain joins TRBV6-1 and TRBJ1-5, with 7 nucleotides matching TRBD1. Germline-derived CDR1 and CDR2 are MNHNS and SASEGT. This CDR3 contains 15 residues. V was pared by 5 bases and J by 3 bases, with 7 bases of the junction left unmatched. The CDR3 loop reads CASSRTTGANQPQHF. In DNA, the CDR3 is TGTGCCAGCAGTAGAACAACAGGGGCCAATCAGCCCCAGCATTTT.

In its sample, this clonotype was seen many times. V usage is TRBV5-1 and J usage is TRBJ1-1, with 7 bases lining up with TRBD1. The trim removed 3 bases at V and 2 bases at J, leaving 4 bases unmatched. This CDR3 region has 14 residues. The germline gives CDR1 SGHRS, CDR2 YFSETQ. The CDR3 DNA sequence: TGCGCCAGCAGCTCAAGGACAGGCAACACTGAAGCTTTCTTT. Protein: CASSSRTGNTEAFF.

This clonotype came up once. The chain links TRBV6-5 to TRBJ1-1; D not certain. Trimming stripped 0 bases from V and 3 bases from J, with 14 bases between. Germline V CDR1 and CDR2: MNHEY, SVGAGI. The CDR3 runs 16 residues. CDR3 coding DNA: TGTGCCAGCAGTTACTCGACGGTTTTGGAGGACACTGAAGCTTTCTTT. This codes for CASSYSTVLEDTEAFF.

In DNA form, the CDR3 reads TGTGCCAGCAGCACTGACACCTATAGCAATCAGCCCCAGCATTTT. Protein product: CASSTDTYSNQPQHF. The chain combines TRBV7-9 with TRBJ1-5; no firm D call. The CDR3 has 15 residues. V shed 5 bases and J shed 0 bases, with 11 bases lying between them. Germline values: CDR1 SEHNR, CDR2 FQNEAQ (reference sequence).

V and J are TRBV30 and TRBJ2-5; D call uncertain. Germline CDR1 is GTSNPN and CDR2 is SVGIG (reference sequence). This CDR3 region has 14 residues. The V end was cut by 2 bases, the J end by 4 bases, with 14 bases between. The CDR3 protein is CAWSHGSPPETQYF. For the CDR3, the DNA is TGTGCCTGGAGTCACGGGTCTCCTCCAGAGACCCAGTACTTC.

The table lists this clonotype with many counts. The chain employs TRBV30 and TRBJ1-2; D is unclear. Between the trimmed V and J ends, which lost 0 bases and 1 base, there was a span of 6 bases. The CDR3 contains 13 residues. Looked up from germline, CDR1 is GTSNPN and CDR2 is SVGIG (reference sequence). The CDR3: CAWSVESNYGYTF. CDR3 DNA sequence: TGTGCCTGGAGTGTAGAGAGTAACTATGGCTACACCTTC.

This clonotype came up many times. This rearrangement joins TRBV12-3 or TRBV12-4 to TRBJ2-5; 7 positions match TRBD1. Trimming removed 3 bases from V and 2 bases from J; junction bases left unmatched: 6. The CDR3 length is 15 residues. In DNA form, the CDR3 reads TGTGCCAGCAGTTTTTGGAGACAGGGACAAGAGACCCAGTACTTC. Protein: CASSFWRQGQETQYF.

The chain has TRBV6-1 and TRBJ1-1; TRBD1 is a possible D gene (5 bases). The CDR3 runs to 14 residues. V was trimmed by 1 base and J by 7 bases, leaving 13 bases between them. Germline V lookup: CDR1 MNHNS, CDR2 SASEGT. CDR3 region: CASSEVGAYDEAFF. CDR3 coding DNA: TGTGCCAGCAGTGAAGTAGGGGCATACGATGAAGCTTTCTTT.

The CDR3 here is CASSPTKLAATPYEQYF. DNA of the CDR3: TGTGCCAGCAGTCCAACGAAACTAGCGGCTACCCCCTACGAGCAGTACTTC. The chain joins TRBV27 to TRBJ2-7; 8 bases are shared with TRBD2. This CDR3 is 17 amino acids long. Per germline, CDR1 MNHEY and CDR2 SMNVEV (reference sequence). V gave up 5 bases and J gave up 2 bases; unmatched junction bases: 14.

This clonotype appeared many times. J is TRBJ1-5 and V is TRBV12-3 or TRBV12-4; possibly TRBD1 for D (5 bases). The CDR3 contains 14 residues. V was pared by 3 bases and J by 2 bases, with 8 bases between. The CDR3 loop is CASSFQGGNQPQHF. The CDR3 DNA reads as TGTGCCAGCAGTTTCCAAGGGGGCAATCAGCCCCAGCATTTT.

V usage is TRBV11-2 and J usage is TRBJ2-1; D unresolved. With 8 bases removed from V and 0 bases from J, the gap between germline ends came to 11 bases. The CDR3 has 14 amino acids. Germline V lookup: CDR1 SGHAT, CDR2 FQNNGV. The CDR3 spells CASGIPPSYNEQFF. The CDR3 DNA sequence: TGTGCCAGCGGGATTCCCCCCTCCTACAATGAGCAGTTCTTC.

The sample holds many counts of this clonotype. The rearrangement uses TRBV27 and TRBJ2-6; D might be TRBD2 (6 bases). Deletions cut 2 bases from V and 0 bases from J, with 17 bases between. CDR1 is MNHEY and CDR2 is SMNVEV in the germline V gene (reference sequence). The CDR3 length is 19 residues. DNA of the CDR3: TGTGCCAGCAGTTTAAAAGGTTGGGGACTGCCCTCTGGGGCCAACGTCCTGACTTTC. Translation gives CASSLKGWGLPSGANVLTF.

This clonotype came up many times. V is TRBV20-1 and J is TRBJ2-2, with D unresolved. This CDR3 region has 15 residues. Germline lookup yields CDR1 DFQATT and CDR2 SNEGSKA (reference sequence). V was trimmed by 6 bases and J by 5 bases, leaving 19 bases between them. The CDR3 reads CSATGRSPWTGELFF. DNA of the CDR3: TGCAGTGCCACCGGACGGAGTCCGTGGACCGGGGAGCTGTTTTTT.

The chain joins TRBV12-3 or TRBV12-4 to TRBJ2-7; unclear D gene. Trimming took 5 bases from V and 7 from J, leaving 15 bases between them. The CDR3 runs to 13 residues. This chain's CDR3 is CASSRSTAGEQYF. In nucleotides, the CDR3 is TGTGCCAGCAGTCGATCCACCGCCGGAGAGCAGTACTTC.

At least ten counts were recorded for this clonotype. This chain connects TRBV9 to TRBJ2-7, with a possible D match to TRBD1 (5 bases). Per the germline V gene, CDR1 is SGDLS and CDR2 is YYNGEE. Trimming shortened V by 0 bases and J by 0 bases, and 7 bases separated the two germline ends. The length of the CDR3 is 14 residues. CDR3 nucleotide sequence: TGTGCCAGCAGCGTAGAAGACAGCTCCTACGAGCAGTACTTC. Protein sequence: CASSVEDSSYEQYF.